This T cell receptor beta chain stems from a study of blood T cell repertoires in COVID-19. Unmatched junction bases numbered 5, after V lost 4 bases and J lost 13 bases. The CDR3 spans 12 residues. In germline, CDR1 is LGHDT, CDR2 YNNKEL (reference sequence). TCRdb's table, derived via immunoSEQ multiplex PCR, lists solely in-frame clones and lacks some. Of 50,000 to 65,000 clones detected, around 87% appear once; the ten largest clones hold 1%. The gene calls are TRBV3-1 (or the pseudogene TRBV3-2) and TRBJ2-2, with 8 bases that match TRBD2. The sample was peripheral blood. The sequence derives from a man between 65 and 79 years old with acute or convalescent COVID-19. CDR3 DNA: TGTGCCAGCAGCCGGGGACTAGAGGCGCTGTTTTTT. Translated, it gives CASSRGLEALFF.